The 19 T cell receptor beta chains listed next were all sequenced from one sample in a study of technical replicates of blood from a few donors. Measured with immunoSEQ multiplex PCR; TCRdb has only the in-frame clones, and not every one. The sample includes under 90,000 clones, roughly 98% of them seen just once. The source material was T cells isolated from PBMCs. These receptors came from a human donor in good health.

The V and J genes are TRBV6-5 and TRBJ1-6, with TRBD1 identical over 7 bases. J lost 8 bases, V lost 10 bases, and 8 bases had no gene match. Germline V CDR1 and CDR2: MNHEY, SVGAGI. The CDR3 contains 13 residues. CDR3 protein: CATTTGDHSPLHF. CDR3 DNA: TGTGCCACCACCACAGGGGATCATTCACCCCTCCACTTT.

This clone was recorded only once. The chain uses TRBV10-3 and TRBJ2-5, with TRBD2 identical over 9 bases. The CDR3 runs 14 residues. Trimming cost V 8 bases and J 5 bases; bases outside gene matches: 9. CDR1 ENHRY and CDR2 SYGVKD come from the germline V gene. CDR3 in DNA: TGTGCCATCGGCCGCGGGGGGGCGGAGGAGACCCAGTACTTC. Translated: CAIGRGGAEETQYF.

This sequence joins TRBV4-2 and TRBJ2-3; perhaps TRBD1 as D (6 bases). Germline assignment: CDR1 LGHNA and CDR2 YNFKEQ. This CDR3 spans 18 amino acids. Trimming cost V 1 base and J 0 bases, with 17 bases left between them. In DNA form, the CDR3 reads TGTGCCAGCAGCCAAGTCCCTCTAGGGGACACTAGCACAGATACGCAGTATTTT. As protein: CASSQVPLGDTSTDTQYF.

The chain joins TRBV5-4 to TRBJ1-2, with 11 bases aligning to TRBD1. Germline trimming cut 5 bases from V and 3 bases from J; bases unmatched to any gene: 12. The CDR3 consists of 17 residues. Per germline, CDR1 SGHNT and CDR2 YYREEE (reference sequence). CDR3 bases: TGTGCCAGCAGATCCGGGACAGGGGGAAGGGGGCACTATGGCTACACCTTC. Encoded protein: CASRSGTGGRGHYGYTF.

CDR3 nucleotides: TGTGCCAGCAGTGCCAGCGGGGGCTCCTACAATGAGCAGTTCTTC. Encoded protein: CASSASGGSYNEQFF. This rearrangement joins TRBV6-4 to TRBJ2-1; 8 positions match TRBD2. V dropped 4 bases and J dropped 0; count of bases not matched to a gene: 2. Germline-derived CDR1 and CDR2 are MRHNA and SNTAGT. This CDR3 spans 15 amino acids.

The chain employs TRBV7-3 and TRBJ1-2, with D perhaps matching TRBD1 (5 bases). The CDR3 length is 16 residues. Germline V gene data show CDR1 as SGHTA and CDR2 as FQGTGA. The germline V and J ends were trimmed by 5 bases and 4 bases, with 20 bases remaining between them. CDR3 nucleotide sequence: TGTGCCAGCAGCACCACGCCAGGGCCCCAAACCTATGGCTACACCTTC. This translates into CASSTTPGPQTYGYTF. The complete variable domain, with remaining parts taken from reference TRBV7-3 and TRBJ1-2, reads GAGVSQTPSNKVTEKGKYVELRCDPISGHTALYWYRQSLGQGPEFLIYFQGTGAADDSGLPNDRFFAVRPEGSVSTLKIQRTERGDSAVYLCASSTTPGPQTYGYTFGSGTRLTVV.

This rearrangement joins TRBV5-5 to TRBJ1-5; tentative D call: TRBD1 (6 bases). Germline V lookup: CDR1 SGHKS, CDR2 YYEKEE (reference sequence). Between the trimmed V and J ends, which lost 4 bases and 12 bases, there was a span of 14 bases. The CDR3 covers 12 residues. CDR3 sequence: CASSLRGGNQHF. Written as DNA, the CDR3 is TGTGCCAGCAGCCTCCGGGGGGGCAACCAGCATTTT.

CDR3: CAWSVGQGGNEQYF. CDR3 DNA sequence: TGTGCCTGGAGTGTAGGTCAGGGTGGGAACGAGCAGTACTTC. The genes are TRBV30 and TRBJ2-7; perhaps TRBD1 as D (5 bases). CDR1 GTSNPN and CDR2 SVGIG come from the germline V gene (reference sequence). The CDR3 runs to 14 residues. The V gene lost 0 bases and the J gene lost 5 bases, with 14 bases spanning the gap.

The rearrangement links TRBV18 to TRBJ2-3; D gene ambiguous. This CDR3 is built from 13 residues. CDR1 and CDR2 (germline): KGHSH, LQKENI. V was cut by 2 bases and J by 1 base, with 4 bases left in between. Here the CDR3 DNA reads TGTGCCAGCTCACCATTCGGCACAGATACGCAGTATTTT. Amino acids: CASSPFGTDTQYF.

The chain recombines TRBV2 with TRBJ1-2; D possibly corresponds to TRBD1 (6 bases). CDR1 and CDR2 from the germline V gene are SNHLY and FYNNEI. This CDR3 comprises 11 residues. Trimming cost V 6 bases and J 7 bases, with 9 bases left between them. This chain's CDR3 is CASRQGSGYTF. CDR3 nucleotide sequence: TGTGCCAGCAGGCAGGGGTCTGGCTACACCTTC.

V usage is TRBV6-4 and J usage is TRBJ2-1; the match to TRBD1 covers 8 bases. The CDR3 is 12 residues long. With V trimmed by 10 bases and J by 9 bases, 8 bases remained unmatched. CDR1 is MRHNA and CDR2 is SNTAGT in the germline V gene. CDR3 region: CATRQGLGEQFF. The CDR3, as DNA: TGTGCCACCCGACAGGGGCTAGGTGAGCAGTTCTTC.

The V call is TRBV11-3, the J call TRBJ2-7, with a tentative D call TRBD1 (5 bases). V lost 1 base to trimming and J lost 2 bases, with 12 bases between them. Germline V gene lookup returns CDR1 SGHNT and CDR2 YENEEA. The length of the CDR3 is 15 residues. In DNA form, the CDR3 reads TGTGCCAGCAGCTTAGGTGGTCAGGGCCCCTACGAGCAGTACTTC. Its protein is CASSLGGQGPYEQYF.

The rearrangement joins TRBV6-1 to TRBJ1-3; possibly TRBD1 for D (6 bases). CDR1 is MNHNS, CDR2 SASEGT, per germline. The V end lost 7 bases, the J end lost 0 bases, and 19 bases lay between the germline ends. The CDR3 covers 17 residues. The CDR3 is CASNERGGGGSGNTIYF. In DNA form, the CDR3 reads TGTGCCAGCAATGAGAGGGGAGGGGGAGGCTCTGGAAACACCATATATTTT.

As to this clone: Other DNA sequences within the sample encode an identical CDR3. The rearrangement uses TRBV2 and TRBJ2-7; possible D gene TRBD2, 6 bases. In germline, CDR1 is SNHLY, CDR2 FYNNEI. The CDR3 has 11 residues. V lost 6 bases, J lost 7 bases, and 10 bases lay in between. The CDR3 protein is CASSGGGEQYF. In DNA, the CDR3 is TGTGCCAGCAGCGGGGGAGGAGAGCAGTACTTC. The variable domain in full, completed from reference TRBV2 and TRBJ2-7, reads EPEVTQTPSHQVTQMGQEVILRCVPISNHLYFYWYRQILGQKVEFLVSFYNNEISEKSEIFDDQFSVERPDGSNFTLKIRSTKLEDSAMYFCASSGGGEQYFGPGTRLTVT.

The chain joins TRBV5-1 to TRBJ2-2, with 8 bases that match TRBD2. With 4 bases clipped from V and 4 bases from J, the junction kept 3 bases outside the gene matches. The CDR3 covers 14 residues. CDR1 SGHRS and CDR2 YFSETQ come from the germline V gene. The CDR3 nucleotides read TGCGCCAGCAGCATCGGGACTAGCACCGGGGAGCTGTTTTTT. Protein product: CASSIGTSTGELFF.

This CDR3 is CASSPGGGVGGELFF. The CDR3 DNA reads as TGTGCCAGCTCACCAGGAGGGGGCGTCGGCGGGGAGCTGTTTTTT. This chain links TRBV18 with TRBJ2-2; D may be TRBD1 (7 bases). Trimming cost V 2 bases and J 7 bases, with 14 bases left between them. Per germline, CDR1 KGHSH and CDR2 LQKENI. This CDR3 has 15 amino acids. Based on the CDR3 plus reference TRBV18 and TRBJ2-2, the full variable domain is NAGVMQNPRHLVRRRGQEARLRCSPMKGHSHVYWYRQLPEEGLKFMVYLQKENIIDESGMPKERFSAEFPKEGPSILRIQQVVRGDSAAYFCASSPGGGVGGELFFGEGSRLTVL.

This chain joins TRBV30 and TRBJ1-2; the D gene is possibly TRBD1 (5 bases). The CDR3 loop spans 15 amino acids. Deletions cut 4 bases from V and 1 base from J, with 16 bases between. Germline CDR1 reads GTSNPN; CDR2 reads SVGIG (reference sequence). The DNA of the CDR3 is TGTGCCTGGAAATCTGGGGCCTCCGTTAACTATGGCTACACCTTC. Translated: CAWKSGASVNYGYTF. The variable domain in full, with the rest retrieved from reference TRBV30 and TRBJ1-2, is SQTIHQWPATLVQPVGSPLSLECTVEGTSNPNLYWYRQAAGRGLQLLFYSVGIGQISSEVPQNLSASRPQDRQFILSSKKLLLSDSGFYLCAWKSGASVNYGYTFGSGTRLTVV.

The V gene is TRBV19, the J gene TRBJ1-5; D is unclear. V was trimmed by 4 bases and J by 1 base, leaving 14 bases between them. CDR3 length: 16 residues. The germline CDR1 and CDR2 sequences are LNHDA and SQIVND (reference sequence). The CDR3 sequence is CASSTTGGPSNQPQHF. Written as DNA, the CDR3 is TGTGCCAGTAGTACCACGGGAGGTCCGAGCAATCAGCCCCAGCATTTT.

This rearrangement joins TRBV15 to TRBJ2-3; D gene unclear. CDR3 size: 15 residues. Germline V gene lookup returns CDR1 LNHNV and CDR2 YYDKDF (reference sequence). Trimming removed 4 bases at V and 1 base at J, with 12 bases between. CDR3 sequence reads: CATSIPLGRTDTQYF. CDR3 bases: TGTGCCACCAGCATCCCTCTCGGTCGCACAGATACGCAGTATTTT.